The rows below give T cell receptor beta chains drawn from one sample of a study of vaccination and CD4 T cells after COVID-19. Antigens for these TCRs are unknown. MiXCR, run by TCRdb on the PCR reads, gives a single entry per CDR3 protein. The sample lists about 7,000 distinct CDR3 sequences; approximately 53% were seen once. Sequenced: CD4+ T cells from blood, cultured in vitro. These receptors were taken from a human donor in good health. The CDR3 runs from the conserved cysteine through the conserved F or W. Each record gives: V gene, CDR3 protein.

V gene: TRBV4-1
CDR3 protein: CASSGGQGPTYEQYF

V gene: TRBV7-9
CDR3 protein: CASSSGTRETQYF

V gene: TRBV20-1
CDR3 protein: CSARGRGGVETQYF

V gene: TRBV6-5
CDR3 protein: CASSSTYSDTSSGANVLTF

V gene: TRBV6-1
CDR3 protein: CACREDRVLGGYTF

V gene: TRBV27
CDR3 protein: CASSIRDNLPYEQYF

V gene: TRBV19
CDR3 protein: CASSIWGYTQYF

V gene: TRBV10-2
CDR3 protein: CASTPGETQYF

V gene: TRBV19
CDR3 protein: CASTSTTVTPQHF

V gene: TRBV6-1
CDR3 protein: CASRRGQGATQETQYF

V gene: TRBV20-1
CDR3 protein: CSAPKGGKLAKNIQYF

V gene: TRBV11-2
CDR3 protein: CASSSSGYWNTEAFF

V gene: TRBV5-1
CDR3 protein: CASSALLMGNNSPLHF

V gene: TRBV20-1
CDR3 protein: CSASPAGEETQYF

V gene: TRBV20-1
CDR3 protein: CSASGTGEYQPQHF

V gene: TRBV6-4
CDR3 protein: CASRAHMNTEAFF

V gene: TRBV20-1
CDR3 protein: CSARIRRSGSSYNSPLHF

V gene: TRBV14
CDR3 protein: CASSQGGCRTGNEQYF

V gene: TRBV19
CDR3 protein: CASSDSLNTGELFF

V gene: TRBV7-9
CDR3 protein: CASSSTGLAGGTDTQYF

V gene: TRBV7-3
CDR3 protein: CASSLTRTRLYQETQYF

V gene: TRBV7-9
CDR3 protein: CASRELWTGTGNTIYF

V gene: TRBV2
CDR3 protein: CAGATTGNYEQYF

V gene: TRBV3-1
CDR3 protein: CASSQDRTALSGSPLHF

V gene: TRBV11-2
CDR3 protein: CASSLELGEPAFF

V gene: TRBV20-1
CDR3 protein: CSAWTGGRETQYF

V gene: TRBV11-3
CDR3 protein: CASSPRTASSGSYNEQFF

V gene: TRBV19
CDR3 protein: CASSKGDYGYTF

V gene: TRBV7-2
CDR3 protein: CASSLAQGAYGYTF

V gene: TRBV6-1
CDR3 protein: CASTYLAGQMNTEAFF

V gene: TRBV7-2
CDR3 protein: CASSLEEGTEAFF

V gene: TRBV7-3
CDR3 protein: CASSLLMNSPLHF

V gene: TRBV6-1
CDR3 protein: CASSESLDLTNYGYTF

V gene: TRBV6-1
CDR3 protein: CASREGGSLMNGYTF

V gene: TRBV7-9
CDR3 protein: CASSLAHVNYGYTF

V gene: TRBV24-1
CDR3 protein: CATSDPGQGACGNTIYF

V gene: TRBV6-2/TRBV6-3
CDR3 protein: CASSYSDYTEAFF

V gene: TRBV19
CDR3 protein: CASSSEGANVLTF

V gene: TRBV19
CDR3 protein: CASTPLEAGGMENYGYTF

V gene: TRBV21-1
CDR3 protein: CASIVDSSNQPQHF

V gene: TRBV10-2
CDR3 protein: CASSESREQRYGYTF